One and the same sample provided the 28 T cell receptor beta chains below, sequenced in a study of cytomegalovirus exposure and HLA in healthy donors (dated by TCRdb to the late 2010s). To prepare the library, the immunoSEQ multiplex PCR assay was applied. The multiplex PCR relied on a mix of 60 forward primers for TCR Vbeta segments and 13 reverse primers for TCR Jbeta segments. This immuneACCESS table, as held by TCRdb, lists in-frame sequences with V and J called but not all clones. Of the missing ones, under half trace to an unresolved V gene in checked studies; the others have no known cause. This sample has 100,000 to 150,000 clones in its table, and 81% of those were observed once. Together, the top ten hold 5.9% of the sample. The sequenced sample consisted of PBMCs. The source of these receptors is a woman in her thirties or forties in good health and CMV-seropositive.

This rearrangement joins TRBV7-2 to TRBJ2-5; no firm D call. Trimming took 8 bases from V and 1 from J, leaving 14 bases between them. Germline values: CDR1 SGHTA, CDR2 FQGNSA. The CDR3 has 14 residues. CDR3: CASGLGGPQETQYF. The CDR3 region has the DNA TGTGCCAGCGGGTTGGGTGGGCCCCAAGAGACCCAGTACTTC.

The chain is built from TRBV27 and TRBJ1-5; D not resolved. Germline V CDR1 and CDR2: MNHEY, SMNVEV (reference sequence). Trimming took off 5 bases at V and 5 bases at J, with 10 bases between the two ends. CDR3 length: 13 residues. The CDR3 reads CASSPIPHQPQHF. The CDR3 nucleotides are TGTGCCAGCAGTCCTATACCCCATCAGCCCCAGCATTTT.

This clone was recorded a few times. The chain carries TRBV28 and TRBJ2-5, with 7 bases that match TRBD2. CDR3 size: 13 residues. The germline CDR1 and CDR2 sequences are MDHEN and SYDVKM. The junction had 2 bases not matched to a gene; V was cut back by 6 bases and J by 1 base. CDR3 protein: CASRASGQETQYF. The CDR3 DNA is TGTGCCAGCAGGGCTAGCGGCCAAGAGACCCAGTACTTC.

V is TRBV18 and J is TRBJ2-7, with D possibly being TRBD2 (5 bases). CDR1 is KGHSH, CDR2 LQKENI, per germline. Trimming pared 0 bases from V and 7 bases from J, leaving 13 bases between. The CDR3 totals 14 residues. This CDR3 is CASSPPSNSGEQYF. The CDR3 DNA is TGTGCCAGCTCACCACCGTCGAATTCGGGGGAGCAGTACTTC.

This sequence joins TRBV2 and TRBJ1-5, with 7 bases lining up with TRBD1. This CDR3 is 16 amino acids long. With 6 bases clipped from V and 2 bases from J, the junction kept 10 bases outside the gene matches. The V gene's germline CDR1 is SNHLY and CDR2 FYNNEI. This chain's CDR3 is CASSVDREIGNQPQHF. The CDR3 DNA reads as TGTGCCAGCAGCGTTGACAGGGAGATCGGCAATCAGCCCCAGCATTTT.

This clone was picked up one time. This rearrangement joins TRBV6-1 to TRBJ2-3; D unclear. V was cut by 11 bases and J by 2 bases, with 2 bases left in between. The CDR3 consists of 9 residues. CDR1 is MNHNS, CDR2 SASEGT, per germline. The CDR3 protein is CAYTDTQYF. For the CDR3, the DNA is TGTGCCTACACAGATACGCAGTATTTT.

A note on this clone: Because it lacks the conserved phenylalanine or tryptophan at the end, this CDR3 is likely a read error. The chain combines TRBV7-9 with TRBJ2-2, with D unclear. The CDR3 sequence is 15 residues long. The V end lost 5 bases, the J end lost 10 bases, and 20 bases lay between the germline ends. CDR1 SEHNR and CDR2 FQNEAQ come from the germline V gene (reference sequence). The CDR3 sequence is CASSQRPVTPPELFV. The CDR3 DNA reads as TGTGCCAGCAGCCAGAGACCCGTTACTCCTCCGGAGCTGTTTGTT.

Here the CDR3 DNA reads TGTGCCAGCAGCTTAGACCCGACAGGGCATGAGCAGTTCTTC. This translates into CASSLDPTGHEQFF. The chain carries TRBV11-2 and TRBJ2-1; 7 nucleotides align to TRBD1. The CDR3 contains 14 residues. The V and J ends lost 0 bases and 8 bases, in that order; junction bases with no gene match: 4. The V gene's germline CDR1 is SGHAT and CDR2 FQNNGV.

The rearrangement uses TRBV6-1 and TRBJ2-1, with TRBD2 as a possible D gene (6 bases). The CDR3 is made up of 14 amino acids. The ends were cut back, 7 bases at V and 10 bases at J, with 20 bases in the middle. CDR1 and CDR2 (germline): MNHNS, SASEGT. The CDR3 DNA sequence: TGTGCCAGCACCACAAAGGGACTCGTCAGAGAGCAGTTCTTC. It yields the protein CASTTKGLVREQFF.

This rearrangement joins TRBV5-1 to TRBJ2-7, with 8 positions matching TRBD1. CDR1 is SGHRS and CDR2 is YFSETQ in the germline V gene. The J segment lost 0 bases and the V segment lost 4 bases, leaving 6 bases of the junction unmatched. There are 15 residues in the CDR3. CDR3 in amino acids: CASSPPQGGSYEQYF. CDR3 DNA: TGCGCCAGCAGCCCACCACAGGGGGGCTCCTACGAGCAGTACTTC.

V and J are TRBV7-8 and TRBJ1-1; 7 bases line up with TRBD1. The CDR3 spans 12 residues. Germline V gene data show CDR1 as SGHVS and CDR2 as FQNEAQ. The J segment lost 9 bases and the V segment lost 3 bases, leaving 4 bases of the junction unmatched. In DNA form, the CDR3 reads TGTGCCAGCAGCTTCCGACAGGGTCAAGCTTTCTTT. Encoded protein: CASSFRQGQAFF.

V is TRBV7-9 and J is TRBJ2-7, with a weak D call TRBD2 (5 bases). With 5 bases removed from V and 6 bases from J, the gap between germline ends came to 14 bases. CDR1 is SEHNR, CDR2 FQNEAQ, per germline (reference sequence). The CDR3 is 13 residues long. This chain's CDR3 is CASSLVGEREQYF. The CDR3 DNA is TGTGCCAGCAGCCTCGTTGGGGAGCGCGAGCAGTACTTC.

The rearrangement joins TRBV6-1 to TRBJ2-6, with 7 bases fitting TRBD1. The CDR3 spans 17 residues. Germline CDR1 is MNHNS and CDR2 is SASEGT. After removal of 2 bases from V and 0 bases from J, the junction contained 4 bases not matched to a gene. The DNA of the CDR3 is TGTGCCAGCAGTGAAAGGGGACAGACCTCTGGGGCCAACGTCCTGACTTTC. It yields the protein CASSERGQTSGANVLTF.

This clone was picked up one time. The J gene is TRBJ1-2, the V gene TRBV6-1; D is ambiguous. The CDR3 runs 13 residues. Trimming shortened V by 5 bases and J by 7 bases, and 14 bases separated the two germline ends. Germline assignment: CDR1 MNHNS and CDR2 SASEGT. The CDR3 DNA sequence: TGTGCCAGCAGTCACAGTGTGTTGCGTGGCTACACCTTC. It yields the protein CASSHSVLRGYTF.

J is TRBJ2-7 and V is TRBV28, with D tentatively TRBD1 (5 bases). Germline assignment: CDR1 MDHEN and CDR2 SYDVKM. The V end was cut by 10 bases, the J end by 7 bases, with 17 bases between. The CDR3 is 12 residues long. The CDR3 here is CATLGQTEEQYF. CDR3 DNA sequence: TGTGCCACGCTGGGGCAGACTGAAGAGCAGTACTTC.

CDR3 loop: CASSPREGGETQYF. The CDR3 coding sequence is TGTGCCAGCTCACCACGCGAGGGTGGAGAGACCCAGTACTTC. V usage is TRBV18 and J usage is TRBJ2-5; the D gene is possibly TRBD2 (5 bases). The V end was cut by 1 base, the J end by 4 bases, with 10 bases between. The CDR3 consists of 14 residues. Germline assignment: CDR1 KGHSH and CDR2 LQKENI.

There are a few counts of this clone. The chain carries TRBV7-3 and TRBJ2-1; D is unclear. CDR3 size: 16 residues. Trimming shortened V by 5 bases and J by 7 bases, and 21 bases separated the two germline ends. CDR1 and CDR2 from the germline V gene are SGHTA and FQGTGA. In DNA form, the CDR3 reads TGTGCCAGCAGCCCCCCCGGAGCCTCCATGGCAAATGAGCAGTTCTTC. Translated, it gives CASSPPGASMANEQFF.

The chain couples TRBV27 to TRBJ2-7, with D perhaps TRBD2 (7 bases). Per germline, CDR1 MNHEY and CDR2 SMNVEV (reference sequence). Deletions cut 2 bases from V and 6 bases from J, with 14 bases between. The CDR3 has 14 residues. The CDR3 bases are TGTGCCAGCAGTTTAAGGGGGAGCGGGGTCGAGCAGTACTTC. This gives the protein CASSLRGSGVEQYF.

The chain employs TRBV18 and TRBJ2-7; possible D gene TRBD1, 5 bases. The V end was cut by 4 bases, the J end by 5 bases, with 12 bases between. This CDR3 is built from 13 residues. CDR1 is KGHSH and CDR2 is LQKENI in the germline V gene. CDR3 in amino acids: CASSRGRADEQYF. The CDR3 coding sequence is TGTGCCAGCTCACGGGGCAGGGCCGACGAGCAGTACTTC.

The chain is built from TRBV4-3 and TRBJ2-2; D perhaps matches TRBD2 (6 bases). The CDR3 length is 16 residues. Germline V gene lookup returns CDR1 LGHNA and CDR2 YSLEER. Trimming took off 0 bases at V and 4 bases at J, with 12 bases between the two ends. In nucleotides, the CDR3 is TGCGCCAGCAGCCAAGATGCTAGCGAGCTCACCGGGGAGCTGTTTTTT. Amino acids: CASSQDASELTGELFF.

The V call is TRBV13, the J call TRBJ2-3; 8 nucleotides line up with TRBD2. Trimming removed 5 bases from V and 6 bases from J; junction bases left unmatched: 7. The germline V gene encodes CDR1 PRHDT and CDR2 FYEKMQ (reference sequence). CDR3 length equals 14 residues. The CDR3 DNA is TGTGCCAGCAGCCCTCCGGGGGGGTCCGATACGCAGTATTTT. Protein: CASSPPGGSDTQYF.

J is TRBJ1-5 and V is TRBV28; D gene uncertain. The CDR3 runs to 15 residues. The germline V gene has CDR1 MDHEN and CDR2 SYDVKM. Trimming left V 1 base short and J 7 bases short, with 14 bases between. CDR3 loop: CASSLSGEGWQPQHF. The CDR3 region has the DNA TGTGCCAGCAGTTTATCCGGGGAAGGGTGGCAGCCCCAGCATTTT.

The rearrangement uses TRBV21-1 and TRBJ1-4; the table's D call, TRBD1, has no DNA check behind it. TRBV21-1 is deemed a pseudogene. This CDR3 is built from 15 residues. DNA for the CDR3: TGTGCCAGCAGCATACAGGGTTTTTTTGGGGAAAAACTGTTTTTT. This gives the protein CASSIQGFFGEKLFF.

In its sample, this clone was seen once. The chain joins TRBV27 to TRBJ2-6; TRBD1 matches at 8 bases. The CDR3 loop spans 15 amino acids. The V gene end was trimmed by 6 bases and the J gene end by 4 bases; junction bases not matched to a gene: 5. Germline V lookup: CDR1 MNHEY, CDR2 SMNVEV (reference sequence). The CDR3 region is CASRQGVSGANVLTF. The DNA of the CDR3 is TGTGCCAGCAGACAGGGGGTTTCAGGGGCCAACGTCCTGACTTTC.

V and J are TRBV29-1 and TRBJ2-7; a possible D gene is TRBD1 (6 bases). Trimming cost V 4 bases and J 3 bases, with 13 bases left between them. The length of the CDR3 is 13 residues. Per germline, CDR1 SQVTM and CDR2 ANQGSEA. CDR3 amino acids: CSVAYRDRYEQYF. CDR3 bases: TGCAGCGTTGCCTACAGGGATCGCTACGAGCAGTACTTC.

The chain carries TRBV4-1 and TRBJ2-2; possibly TRBD1 for D (6 bases). Trimming took off 0 bases at V and 6 bases at J, with 14 bases between the two ends. The germline gives CDR1 MGHRA, CDR2 YSYEKL. This CDR3 has 16 amino acids. In nucleotides, the CDR3 is TGCGCCAGCAGCCAAGACGACAGGCCTGGGGCCGGGGAGCTGTTTTTT. It yields the protein CASSQDDRPGAGELFF.

The chain couples TRBV29-1 to TRBJ2-7, with 7 nucleotides matching TRBD2. This CDR3 region has 14 residues. CDR1 and CDR2 (germline): SQVTM, ANQGSEA. The J segment lost 5 bases and the V segment lost 5 bases, leaving 12 bases of the junction unmatched. CDR3 sequence: CSVRLVGGFHEQYF. CDR3 DNA sequence: TGCAGCGTTCGACTGGTGGGGGGGTTCCACGAGCAGTACTTC.

This clone showed up just a few times. The chain carries TRBV10-3 and TRBJ1-1; no clear D gene. Germline lookup yields CDR1 ENHRY and CDR2 SYGVKD. The CDR3 has 13 amino acids. Trimming cost V 2 bases and J 5 bases, with 9 bases left between them. DNA of the CDR3: TGTGCCATCAGTGAGACGAGGGAAACTGAAGCTTTCTTT. It yields the protein CAISETRETEAFF.